What follows describes a single T cell receptor (beta chain). Its target is unknown. These data originate in a study of cytomegalovirus exposure and HLA in healthy donors. The study's findings and limits: Most subjects had HLA-A and HLA-B alleles reportedly predicted accurately by TCR beta sequences.

V lost 2 bases to trimming and J lost 12 bases, with 15 bases between them. This CDR3 is 13 amino acids long. The germline gives CDR1 MNHEY, CDR2 SVGAGI. Each donor's status was that of a healthy bone marrow donor. Primers for the PCR totalled 60 Vbeta and 13 Jbeta. Method: immunoSEQ multiplex PCR; TCRdb's copy keeps in-frame clones and lacks some. The repertoire consists of about 200,000 clones, with around nine tenths occurring once and the leading ten covering approximately 1.5%. The sequence derives from a woman in her late teens or twenties in good health and CMV-seronegative. Sequenced sample: PBMCs. The V call is TRBV6-5, the J call TRBJ2-3; D possibly corresponds to TRBD1 (5 bases). The CDR3 nucleotides read TGTGCCAGCAGTTACGGTCCAGGGCTAAATCAGTATTTT. Protein sequence: CASSYGPGLNQYF.